These T cell receptor beta chains were read from a single sample in a study of identical twins. TCRdb called the 5' RACE reads again in MiXCR, with one record for every CDR3 protein. The sample holds around 290,000 distinct CDR3 sequences, less than 9.5% seen once. In addition, the sample was reused for a study of yellow fever vaccine responses in identical twins.

What was sequenced was CD8+ T cells sorted from blood. These receptors all come from a woman aged 18-35 years in good health. CDR3s include the opening cysteine and the closing phenylalanine or tryptophan. The D gene is left open where the match is weak. Expanded clones are given a class, and other clones once, few, many or no size at all.

j_call d_call v_call clone_size cdr3_nt cdr3_aa
TRBJ2-3 - TRBV6-2/TRBV6-3 many TGTGCCAGCAGTACGAGTGGATCGGTTGATACGCAGTATTTT CASSTSGSVDTQYF
TRBJ2-3 TRBD2 TRBV9 many TGTGCCAGCAGTGCCCAAGCGGGGGGACGCACAGATACGCAGTATTTT CASSAQAGGRTDTQYF
TRBJ2-7 - TRBV29-1 few TGCAGCGTTCAGGGTACGGGGAACTACGAGCAGTACTTC CSVQGTGNYEQYF
TRBJ1-1 - TRBV7-9 - TGTGCCAGCAGCTTAGAGGGGAAGGCTGAAGCTTTCTTT CASSLEGKAEAFF
TRBJ1-1 - TRBV4-1 many TGCGCCAGCAGCCAAGATTTTGAGGAAAGGGGTGAAGCTTTCTTT CASSQDFEERGEAFF
TRBJ1-5 - TRBV6-1 few TGTGCCAGCAGTGAGAACGGTAGCAATCAGCCCCAGCATTTT CASSENGSNQPQHF
TRBJ1-5 - TRBV7-9 - TGTGCCAGCAGCTTCTCACAGGGAGGTCAGCCCCAGCATTTT CASSFSQGGQPQHF
TRBJ2-3 - TRBV20-1 few TGCAGTGCTAGATCCTTGCACACAGATACGCAGTATTTT CSARSLHTDTQYF
TRBJ1-3 TRBD1 TRBV25-1 - TGTGCCAGCCTAACAGGGGGACGAATTGGAAACACCATATATTTT CASLTGGRIGNTIYF
TRBJ2-3 TRBD2 TRBV19 few TGTGCCAGTAGTAGAAAGCGGGAGAGTCCAGATACGCAGTATTTT CASSRKRESPDTQYF
TRBJ2-2 TRBD2 TRBV4-1 - TGCGCCAGCAGTTTACTAGCGGTCACCGGGGAGCTGTTTTTT CASSLLAVTGELFF
TRBJ2-7 - TRBV4-1 - TGCGCCAGCAGCCCGGGACTTATCGTCCACGAGCAGTACTTC CASSPGLIVHEQYF
TRBJ2-5 - TRBV29-1 few TGCAGCGTTGAAAGACACTCGCAAGAGACCCAGTACTTC CSVERHSQETQYF
TRBJ2-5 - TRBV10-3 many TGTGCCATCAGGGACAGCGGACAAGAGACCCAGTACTTC CAIRDSGQETQYF
TRBJ2-1 TRBD2 TRBV12-3/TRBV12-4 few TGTGCCAGCAGTACTTATAGCGGGTCCTACAATGAGCAGTTCTTC CASSTYSGSYNEQFF
TRBJ1-1 - TRBV29-1 many TGCAGCGTTGATGGCTTGAGGGCAATGAACACTGAAGCTTTCTTT CSVDGLRAMNTEAFF
TRBJ2-1 - TRBV6-5 few TGTGCCAGCAGCCTCCCGGGACAGCAGTTCTTC CASSLPGQQFF
TRBJ2-1 - TRBV11-1 few TGTGCCAGCAGCTTAAGGAGGGGCGATGGCGGGGTCCGGGCAGAGCAGTTCTTC CASSLRRGDGGVRAEQFF
TRBJ1-2 - TRBV6-5 - TGTGCCAGCAGTTACTTTCCAGTGGAGGGCTACACCTTC CASSYFPVEGYTF
TRBJ2-3 - TRBV2 - TGTGCCAGCAGTGAATGGAACGGGAGCACAGATACGCAGTATTTT CASSEWNGSTDTQYF
TRBJ2-1 - TRBV20-1 few TGCAGTTTGACCTACAATGAGCAGTTCTTC CSLTYNEQFF
TRBJ2-7 TRBD2 TRBV7-3 - TGTGCCAGCAGCCTGTTGACTAGCGGGGTCCACGAGCAGTACTTC CASSLLTSGVHEQYF
TRBJ2-5 - TRBV10-3 few TGTGCCATCAGTGCTACAGGAGTCCAAGAGACCCAGTACTTC CAISATGVQETQYF
TRBJ1-6 TRBD1 TRBV5-1 many TGCGCCAGCAGCTCGGACAGGGGAAGTTCACCCCTCCACTTT CASSSDRGSSPLHF
TRBJ1-5 - TRBV12-3/TRBV12-4 many TGTGCCAGCATCGGGACGGCCGATAGCAATCAGCCCCAGCATTTT CASIGTADSNQPQHF
TRBJ2-1 TRBD2 TRBV5-8 many TGTGCCAGCAGGACGGGACTAGCGGGAGGGACTAACAATGAGCAGTTCTTC CASRTGLAGGTNNEQFF
TRBJ2-1 TRBD1 TRBV15 few TGTGCCACGTCCTCAGGGGGCGTAAACAATGAGCAGTTCTTC CATSSGGVNNEQFF
TRBJ1-2 TRBD1 TRBV29-1 many TGCAGCGTTGAAGATCGGGGACAGAACTATGGCTACACCTTC CSVEDRGQNYGYTF
TRBJ1-5 TRBD1 TRBV6-5 - TGTGCCAGCAGTTACCTGCGGACAGGGGGAAGGGCACAGCCCCAGCATTTT CASSYLRTGGRAQPQHF
TRBJ1-5 - TRBV27 few TGTGCCAGCAGCGACGACATCACGGGCCTCAATCAGCCCCAGCATTTT CASSDDITGLNQPQHF